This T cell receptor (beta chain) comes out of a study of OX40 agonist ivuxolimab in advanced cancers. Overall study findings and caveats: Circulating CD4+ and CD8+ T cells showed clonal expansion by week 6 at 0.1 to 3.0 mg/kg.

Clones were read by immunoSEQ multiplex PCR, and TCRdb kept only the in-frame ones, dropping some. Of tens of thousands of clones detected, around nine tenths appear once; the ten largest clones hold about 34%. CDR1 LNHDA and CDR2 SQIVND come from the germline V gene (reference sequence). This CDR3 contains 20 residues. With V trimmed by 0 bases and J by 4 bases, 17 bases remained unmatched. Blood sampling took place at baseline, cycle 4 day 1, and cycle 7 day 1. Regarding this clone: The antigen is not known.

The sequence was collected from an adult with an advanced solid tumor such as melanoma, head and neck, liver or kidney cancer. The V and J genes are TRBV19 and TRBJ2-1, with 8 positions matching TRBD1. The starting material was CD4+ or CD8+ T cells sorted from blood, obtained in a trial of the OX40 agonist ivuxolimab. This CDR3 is CASSIDPGAGGDENYNEQFF. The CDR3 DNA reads TGTGCCAGTAGTATAGATCCTGGGGCAGGGGGCGATGAAAATTACAATGAGCAGTTCTTC. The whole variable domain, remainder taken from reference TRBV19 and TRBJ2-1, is DGGITQSPKYLFRKEGQNVTLSCEQNLNHDAMYWYRQDPGQGLRLIYYSQIVNDFQKGDIAEGYSVSREKKESFPLTVTSAQKNPTAFYLCASSIDPGAGGDENYNEQFFGPGTRLTVL.